Following are 21 T cell receptor beta chains from one sample sequenced in a study of shared clonotypes between healthy human individuals. Data came from immunoSEQ multiplex PCR; TCRdb stores just in-frame clones and leaves some out. The data show more than 1,200,000 clones, with approximately 98.5% seen just once and 0.36% held by the top ten. Material for sequencing was naive CD4+ T cells sorted from blood. Subset of the sample: CD45RA+ positively selected. The receptor source for this set is a man aged 25 to 45 in good health.

V and J are TRBV27 and TRBJ2-6; no firm D call. There are 18 residues in the CDR3. Germline loops: CDR1 MNHEY, CDR2 SMNVEV (reference sequence). Trimming shortened V by 6 bases and J by 2 bases, and 20 bases separated the two germline ends. The CDR3 coding sequence is TGTGCCAGCAGCCCTCGAGTCAGTGGCGATGCTGGGGCCAACGTCCTGACTTTC. Its protein is CASSPRVSGDAGANVLTF.

The chain employs TRBV6-8 and TRBJ2-3; unclear D gene. Germline CDR1 and CDR2: MNHGY and SAAAGT. CDR3 length equals 17 residues. The V gene lost 0 bases and the J gene lost 1 base, with 14 bases spanning the gap. The CDR3 reads CASSYSSRRPCTDTQYF. Written as DNA, the CDR3 is TGTGCCAGCAGTTACTCGAGTCGACGCCCATGCACAGATACGCAGTATTTT.

The chain has TRBV5-4 and TRBJ2-1, with 11 bases aligning to TRBD2. CDR3 size: 16 residues. With 4 bases clipped from V and 5 bases from J, the junction kept 8 bases outside the gene matches. CDR1 is SGHNT, CDR2 YYREEE, per germline (reference sequence). The CDR3 spells CASSTLAGGYDNEQFF. In DNA, the CDR3 is TGTGCCAGCAGCACCTTAGCGGGAGGGTATGACAATGAGCAGTTCTTC.

This chain uses TRBV14 with TRBJ2-1; 9 bases are a match to TRBD2. The V segment lost 3 bases and the J segment 10 bases; nucleotides outside the gene matches: 16. CDR3 size: 17 residues. Looked up from germline, CDR1 is SGHDN and CDR2 is FVKESK. Here the CDR3 reads CASSHFGREGPYREQFF. The CDR3 nucleotides are TGTGCCAGCAGCCACTTCGGGCGGGAGGGCCCGTACAGGGAGCAGTTCTTC.

J is TRBJ2-1 and V is TRBV12-5; 11 bases fit TRBD1. V gave up 6 bases and J gave up 7 bases; unmatched junction bases: 8. The CDR3 extends over 15 amino acids. In germline, CDR1 is LGHNT, CDR2 FRNRAP. CDR3 sequence reads: CASGTGQGARNEQFF. CDR3 in DNA: TGTGCTAGTGGGACAGGACAGGGGGCTAGGAATGAGCAGTTCTTC.

The CDR3 DNA reads as TGTGCCAGCAGTGTCCCGGCAGGGCTTCCCTACGAGCAGTACTTC. Its protein is CASSVPAGLPYEQYF. The gene calls are TRBV2 and TRBJ2-7; possible D gene TRBD1, 5 bases. The CDR3 is 15 amino acids. Trimming took off 4 bases at V and 2 bases at J, with 15 bases between the two ends. The germline CDR1 and CDR2 sequences are SNHLY and FYNNEI.

J is TRBJ2-1 and V is TRBV9; 13 positions agree with TRBD2. V dropped 2 bases and J dropped 9; count of bases not matched to a gene: 17. The CDR3 consists of 19 residues. Germline V lookup: CDR1 SGDLS, CDR2 YYNGEE. The CDR3 protein is CASSVTGGLGTSGKVEQFF. Written as DNA, the CDR3 is TGTGCCAGCAGCGTGACAGGGGGCTTAGGGACTAGCGGGAAAGTTGAGCAGTTCTTC.

This chain links TRBV11-2 with TRBJ1-5; D ambiguous. The germline CDR1 and CDR2 sequences are SGHAT and FQNNGV. Deletions cut 2 bases from V and 3 bases from J, with 5 bases between. The length of the CDR3 is 13 residues. The CDR3 DNA follows: TGTGCCAGCAGCTTACATCCCAATCAGCCCCAGCATTTT. It codes for CASSLHPNQPQHF.

This rearrangement joins TRBV5-1 to TRBJ2-3; TRBD2 aligns across 9 bases. This CDR3 region has 16 residues. With V trimmed by 1 base and J by 2 bases, 5 bases remained unmatched. CDR1 and CDR2 from the germline V gene are SGHRS and YFSETQ. In DNA, the CDR3 is TGCGCCAGCAGCTTGCTGAGCGGGGGGAACACAGATACGCAGTATTTT. The encoded protein is CASSLLSGGNTDTQYF.

The chain uses TRBV27 and TRBJ1-1, with a tentative D call TRBD1 (5 bases). CDR1 is MNHEY, CDR2 SMNVEV, per germline (reference sequence). Trimming stripped 7 bases from V and 4 bases from J, with 16 bases between. This CDR3 contains 14 residues. The CDR3 DNA sequence: TGTGCCAGCAACCTCCAGGGATCGGGCACTGAAGCTTTCTTT. Encoded protein: CASNLQGSGTEAFF.

As concerns this clone: The same CDR3 arises from other DNA sequences in this sample as well. The rearrangement joins TRBV5-4 to TRBJ2-1; TRBD1 is a possible D gene (5 bases). Trimming shortened V by 2 bases and J by 7 bases, and 7 bases separated the two germline ends. The CDR3 is made up of 12 amino acids. Germline CDR1 and CDR2: SGHNT and YYREEE (reference sequence). The chain's CDR3 is CASSFQGNEQFF. CDR3 DNA sequence: TGTGCCAGCAGCTTCCAGGGTAATGAGCAGTTCTTC.

The rearrangement links TRBV18 to TRBJ1-3; 12 nucleotides match TRBD1. The CDR3 runs 18 residues. CDR1 KGHSH and CDR2 LQKENI come from the germline V gene. The V gene end was trimmed by 6 bases and the J gene end by 1 base; junction bases not matched to a gene: 10. The CDR3 is CASSLAGTGGESGNTIYF. The CDR3 nucleotides are TGTGCCAGCTCTTTGGCCGGGACAGGGGGCGAGTCTGGAAACACCATATATTTT.

The rearrangement joins TRBV9 to TRBJ2-2; D is undetermined. The V end lost 4 bases, the J end lost 7 bases, and 11 bases lay between the germline ends. The CDR3 totals 13 residues. Germline V gene data show CDR1 as SGDLS and CDR2 as YYNGEE. The CDR3 spells CASSTSPNGELFF. In nucleotides, the CDR3 is TGTGCCAGCAGCACATCACCGAACGGGGAGCTGTTTTTT.

This chain joins TRBV10-3 and TRBJ2-2, with 9 bases matching TRBD2. Germline values: CDR1 ENHRY, CDR2 SYGVKD. The CDR3 is 14 residues long. The trim removed 6 bases at V and 1 base at J, leaving 0 bases unmatched. The CDR3 protein is CAIRTSGNTGELFF. CDR3 nucleotides: TGTGCCATCAGGACTAGCGGGAACACCGGGGAGCTGTTTTTT.

The rearrangement links TRBV5-4 to TRBJ2-5; 9 bases map to TRBD2. Germline assignment: CDR1 SGHNT and CDR2 YYREEE (reference sequence). This CDR3 contains 16 residues. V gave up 3 bases and J gave up 3 bases; unmatched junction bases: 9. CDR3: CASSSTQTSGKETQYF. DNA for the CDR3: TGTGCCAGCAGCTCTACCCAGACTAGCGGCAAAGAGACCCAGTACTTC.

The chain is built from TRBV5-4 and TRBJ1-1; D is unresolved. Trimming removed 1 base from V and 3 bases from J, with 7 bases in between. Germline-derived CDR1 and CDR2 are SGHNT and YYREEE (reference sequence). There are 13 residues in the CDR3. The DNA of the CDR3 is TGTGCCAGCAGCTTGTTTGCGGACACTGAAGCTTTCTTT. This sequence encodes CASSLFADTEAFF.

The chain couples TRBV5-1 to TRBJ1-2; D not resolved. Trimming shortened V by 1 base and J by 3 bases, and 10 bases separated the two germline ends. This CDR3 region has 14 residues. From germline, CDR1 is SGHRS and CDR2 YFSETQ. CDR3 protein: CASSLSGSDYGYTF. Written as DNA, the CDR3 is TGCGCCAGCAGCTTGAGCGGGAGCGACTATGGCTACACCTTC.

The chain has TRBV28 and TRBJ2-1, with 7 bases identical to TRBD1. V was pared by 2 bases and J by 10 bases, with 8 bases of the junction left unmatched. Per the germline V gene, CDR1 is MDHEN and CDR2 is SYDVKM. The CDR3 contains 14 residues. CDR3 in DNA: TGTGCCAGCAGTTTAGAGGGAAGGACAGGCGAGCAGTTCTTC. Translating it yields CASSLEGRTGEQFF.

The V gene is TRBV6-6, the J gene TRBJ1-2; D is possibly TRBD1 (5 bases). The CDR3 is 14 amino acids. Germline assignment: CDR1 MNHNY and CDR2 SVGAGI (reference sequence). V was cut by 6 bases and J by 3 bases, with 14 bases left in between. In DNA form, the CDR3 reads TGTGCCAGCAGGACCCTGACAGAGCACTATGGCTACACCTTC. Protein product: CASRTLTEHYGYTF.

The J gene is TRBJ2-5, the V gene TRBV7-9, with a tentative D call TRBD1 (5 bases). CDR3 length: 13 residues. V lost 3 bases to trimming and J lost 4 bases, with 9 bases between them. Germline values: CDR1 SEHNR, CDR2 FQNEAQ (reference sequence). The CDR3 loop reads CASSLTVGETQYF. In DNA, the CDR3 is TGTGCCAGCAGCTTGACAGTGGGAGAGACCCAGTACTTC.

Only one count was recorded for this clone. V and J are TRBV5-1 and TRBJ1-4; D is unresolved. The germline CDR1 and CDR2 sequences are SGHRS and YFSETQ. The CDR3 extends over 14 amino acids. The V gene lost 1 base and the J gene lost 0 bases, with 4 bases spanning the gap. The CDR3 DNA reads TGCGCCAGCAGCTTGCTAACAACTAATGAAAAACTGTTTTTT. It is translated as CASSLLTTNEKLFF.